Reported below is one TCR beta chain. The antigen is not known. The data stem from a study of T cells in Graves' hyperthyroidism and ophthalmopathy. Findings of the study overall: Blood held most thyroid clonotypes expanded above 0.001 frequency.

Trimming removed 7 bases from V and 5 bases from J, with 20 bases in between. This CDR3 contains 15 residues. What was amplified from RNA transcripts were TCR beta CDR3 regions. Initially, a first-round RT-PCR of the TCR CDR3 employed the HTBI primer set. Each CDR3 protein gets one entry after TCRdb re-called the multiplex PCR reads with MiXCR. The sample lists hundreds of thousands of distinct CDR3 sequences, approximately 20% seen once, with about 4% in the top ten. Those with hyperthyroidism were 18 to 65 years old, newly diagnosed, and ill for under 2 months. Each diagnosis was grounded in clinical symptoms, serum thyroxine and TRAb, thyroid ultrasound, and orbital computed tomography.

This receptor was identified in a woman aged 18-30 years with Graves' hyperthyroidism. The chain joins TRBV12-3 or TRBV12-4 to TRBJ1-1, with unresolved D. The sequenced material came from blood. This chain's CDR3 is CASTPHEQPLTEAFF. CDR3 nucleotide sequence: TGTGCCAGCACCCCGCACGAGCAGCCTCTTACTGAAGCTTTCTTT.